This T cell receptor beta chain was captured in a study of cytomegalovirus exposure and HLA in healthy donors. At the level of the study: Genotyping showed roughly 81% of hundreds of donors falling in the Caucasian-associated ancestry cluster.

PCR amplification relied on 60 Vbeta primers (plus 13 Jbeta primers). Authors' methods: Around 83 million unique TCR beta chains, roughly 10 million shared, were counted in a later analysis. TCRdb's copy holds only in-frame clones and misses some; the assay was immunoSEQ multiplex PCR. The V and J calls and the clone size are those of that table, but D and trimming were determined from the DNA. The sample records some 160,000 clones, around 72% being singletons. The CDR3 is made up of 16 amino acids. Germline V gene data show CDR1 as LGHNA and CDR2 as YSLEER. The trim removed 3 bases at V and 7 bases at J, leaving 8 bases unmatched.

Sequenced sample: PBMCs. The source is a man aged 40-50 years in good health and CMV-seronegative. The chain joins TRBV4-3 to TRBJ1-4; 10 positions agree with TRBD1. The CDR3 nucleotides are TGCGCCAGCAGCCACTCTTTCCGGGACAGGGGTGAAAAACTGTTTTTT. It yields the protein CASSHSFRDRGEKLFF.